This T cell receptor (beta chain) was identified in a study of blood T cells in healthy people across ages. Whole-study results and caveats: The unsorted PBMCs prevented any conclusive comparison of naive versus antigen-experienced cells.

Concerning this clonotype itself: Its antigen remains unidentified.

With a J-beta primer mix and a sample-barcoded 5' primer, a second PCR ran about 7 to 12 cycles. Sequencing recovered at least 3 million CDR3-containing paired-end reads from each sample. TCRdb redid the calling of the 5' RACE reads with MiXCR, one entry per CDR3 protein. This sample yields some 1.4 million distinct CDR3 sequences, of which roughly 40% are seen a single time; roughly 7.9% belongs to the top ten. Germline-derived CDR1 and CDR2 are SNHLY and FYNNEI. The CDR3 is made up of 15 amino acids. Roughly 10 milliliters of peripheral blood were drawn from each donor into EDTA-treated tubes. Sequencing was done on a sample of blood. V and J are TRBV2 and TRBJ2-4, with no clear D. The end of the DNA is better explained by TRBJ2-5, so the J call may be wrong. The receptor was isolated from a woman aged 18-29 years in good health. The CDR3 nucleotides are TGTGCCAGCAGTGAAGCGCTTGTACAGTCAGAGACCCAGTACTTC. Encoded protein: CASSEALVQSETQYF.